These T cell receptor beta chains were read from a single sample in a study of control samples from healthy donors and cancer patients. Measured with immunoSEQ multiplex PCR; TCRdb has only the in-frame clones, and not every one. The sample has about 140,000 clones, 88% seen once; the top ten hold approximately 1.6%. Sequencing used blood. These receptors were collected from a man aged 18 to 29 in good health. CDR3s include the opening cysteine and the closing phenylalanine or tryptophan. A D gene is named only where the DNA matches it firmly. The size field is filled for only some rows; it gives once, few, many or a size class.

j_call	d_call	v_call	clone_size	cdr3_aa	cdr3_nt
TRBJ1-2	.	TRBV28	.	CASSSAGTGNYGYTF	TGTGCCAGCAGTTCGGCCGGGACGGGAAACTATGGCTACACCTTC
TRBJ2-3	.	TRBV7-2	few	CASSLEGKRTDTQYF	TGTGCCAGCAGCTTAGAGGGTAAACGCACAGATACGCAGTATTTT
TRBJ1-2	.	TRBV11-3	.	CASSVPGSGKGFRGYTF	TGTGCCAGCAGCGTCCCGGGGAGCGGGAAAGGTTTCAGAGGCTACACCTTC
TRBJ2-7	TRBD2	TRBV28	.	CASSLGRGGPYEQYF	TGTGCCAGCAGTTTAGGGCGGGGGGGGCCCTACGAGCAGTACTTC
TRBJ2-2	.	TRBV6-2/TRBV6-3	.	CASSSPLTSYTGELFF	TGTGCCAGCAGTTCACCTCTCACTAGCTACACCGGGGAGCTGTTTTTT
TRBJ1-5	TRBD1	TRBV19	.	CASRPLRDSYQPQHF	TGTGCCAGTCGACCCCTCCGGGACAGTTATCAGCCCCAGCATTTT
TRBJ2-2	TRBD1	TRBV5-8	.	CASTPGLGQEGSDTGELFF	TGTGCCAGCACCCCCGGTCTTGGACAGGAAGGTTCGGACACCGGGGAGCTGTTTTTT
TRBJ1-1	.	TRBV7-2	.	CASSFTGRNTEAFF	TGTGCCAGCAGCTTCACAGGAAGGAACACTGAAGCTTTCTTT
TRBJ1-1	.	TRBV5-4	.	CASSWGLNTEAFF	TGTGCCAGCAGCTGGGGGCTGAACACTGAAGCTTTCTTT
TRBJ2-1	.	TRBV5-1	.	CASSPTTGSNEQFF	TGCGCCAGCAGCCCTACCACAGGGTCGAATGAGCAGTTCTTC
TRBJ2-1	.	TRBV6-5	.	CASSLQGWWFF	TGTGCCAGCAGTTTACAAGGGTGGTGGTTCTTC
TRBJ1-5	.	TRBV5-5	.	CASSLGGVQPQHF	TGTGCCAGCAGCTTGGGAGGGGTTCAGCCCCAGCATTTT
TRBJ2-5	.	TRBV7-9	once	CASSFRGEETQYF	TGTGCCAGCAGCTTTAGGGGGGAAGAGACCCAGTACTTC
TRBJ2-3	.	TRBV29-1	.	CSVEEGYGQLTDTQYF	TGCAGCGTTGAAGAAGGCTATGGACAGCTGACAGATACGCAGTATTTT
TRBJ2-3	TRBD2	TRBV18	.	CASSPGEGTQYF	TGTGCCAGCTCACCAGGGGAGGGCACGCAGTATTTT
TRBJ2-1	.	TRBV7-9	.	CASSWRHHNEQFF	TGTGCCAGCAGCTGGCGACACCACAATGAGCAGTTCTTC
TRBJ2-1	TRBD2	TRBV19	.	CASSTGLAGAKKQFF	TGTGCCAGTAGTACGGGACTAGCGGGGGCGAAGAAGCAGTTCTTC
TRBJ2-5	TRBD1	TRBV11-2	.	CASSPTGVQETQYF	TGTGCCAGCAGCCCGACAGGGGTCCAAGAGACCCAGTACTTC
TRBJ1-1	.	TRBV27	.	CASSNARTGEAFF	TGTGCCAGCAGCAACGCCCGAACCGGGGAAGCTTTCTTT
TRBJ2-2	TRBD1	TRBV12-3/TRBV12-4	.	CASGQGGELFF	TGTGCCAGCGGACAGGGCGGGGAGCTGTTTTTT
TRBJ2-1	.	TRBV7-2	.	CASSLEEYNEQFF	TGTGCCAGCAGCTTAGAGGAGTACAATGAGCAGTTCTTC
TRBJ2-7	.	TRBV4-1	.	CASSLGVLYEQYF	TGCGCCAGCAGCCTCGGGGTTTTATACGAGCAGTACTTC
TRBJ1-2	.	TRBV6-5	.	CASSRDNTYGYTF	TGTGCCAGCAGCCGGGACAACACCTATGGCTACACCTTC
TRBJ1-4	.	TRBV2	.	CASTWSANEKLFF	TGTGCCAGCACTTGGAGCGCAAATGAAAAACTGTTTTTT
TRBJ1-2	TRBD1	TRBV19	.	CASSWTGNYGYTF	TGTGCCAGTAGCTGGACAGGGAACTATGGCTACACCTTC
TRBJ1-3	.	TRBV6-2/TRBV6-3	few	CASSYIAGNTIYF	TGTGCCAGCAGTTACATCGCTGGAAACACCATATATTTT
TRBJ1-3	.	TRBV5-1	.	CASSLAGQSLNTIYF	TGCGCCAGCAGCTTGGCCGGGCAGAGTTTAAACACCATATATTTT
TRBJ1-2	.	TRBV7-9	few	CASSLARQASQYGYTF	TGTGCCAGCAGCTTAGCGCGCCAGGCCTCTCAATATGGCTACACCTTC
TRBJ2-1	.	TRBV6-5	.	CASSSNYNEQFF	TGTGCCAGCAGTAGTAACTACAATGAGCAGTTCTTC
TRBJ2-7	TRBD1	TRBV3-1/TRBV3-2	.	CASSWGQVAYEQYF	TGTGCCAGCAGCTGGGGACAGGTCGCCTACGAGCAGTACTTC
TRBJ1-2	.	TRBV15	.	CATSPGFNYGYTF	TGTGCCACCAGCCCAGGGTTTAACTATGGCTACACCTTC
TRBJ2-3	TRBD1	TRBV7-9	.	CASSLVDRGRADTQYF	TGTGCCAGCAGCTTAGTGGACAGGGGGCGTGCAGATACGCAGTATTTT
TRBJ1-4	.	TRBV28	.	CASRAGEKLFF	TGTGCCAGCAGGGCAGGGGAAAAACTGTTTTTT
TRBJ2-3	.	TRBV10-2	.	CASSESSGSGADTQYF	TGCGCCAGCAGTGAGTCGTCGGGCTCCGGCGCAGATACGCAGTATTTT
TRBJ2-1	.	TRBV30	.	CAWMPGTNNEQFF	TGTGCCTGGATGCCCGGGACAAACAATGAGCAGTTCTTC
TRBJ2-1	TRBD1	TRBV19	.	CATLGQGGEQFF	TGTGCCACCCTGGGACAGGGGGGTGAGCAGTTCTTC
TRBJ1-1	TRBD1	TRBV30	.	CAWSLGQGVSRNTEAFF	TGTGCCTGGAGTCTGGGACAGGGGGTCTCAAGGAACACTGAAGCTTTCTTT
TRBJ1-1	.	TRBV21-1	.	CASSIIGRAFF	TGTGCCAGCAGCATAATTGGGCGGGCTTTCTTT
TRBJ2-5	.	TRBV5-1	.	CASSLEYRETQYF	TGCGCCAGCAGCTTGGAGTATCGGGAGACCCAGTACTTC
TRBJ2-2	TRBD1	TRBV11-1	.	CASSPRDRYTGELFF	TGTGCCAGCAGCCCCCGGGACAGATACACCGGGGAGCTGTTTTTT
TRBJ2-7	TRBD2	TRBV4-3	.	CASSQGLAGDYEQYF	TGCGCCAGCAGCCAGGGACTAGCGGGGGACTACGAGCAGTACTTC
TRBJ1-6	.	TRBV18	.	CASSPAGPGYNSPLHF	TGTGCCAGCTCACCGGCGGGGCCAGGGTATAATTCACCCCTCCACTTT
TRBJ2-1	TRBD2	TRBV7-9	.	CASSPGGLAGIYNEQFF	TGTGCCAGCAGCCCCGGAGGACTAGCGGGGATTTACAATGAGCAGTTCTTC
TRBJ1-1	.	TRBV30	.	CAWGEEAEAFF	TGTGCCTGGGGGGAGGAGGCTGAAGCTTTCTTT
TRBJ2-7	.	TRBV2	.	CASSDQRGSYEQYF	TGTGCCAGCAGTGATCAGCGAGGCTCCTACGAGCAGTACTTC
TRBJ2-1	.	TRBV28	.	CASSRVPDSYNEQFF	TGTGCCAGCAGTCGTGTCCCAGACTCCTACAATGAGCAGTTCTTC
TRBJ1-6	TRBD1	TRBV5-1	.	CASSEAGQDGSPLHF	TGCGCCAGCAGCGAGGCTGGACAGGACGGTTCACCCCTCCACTTT
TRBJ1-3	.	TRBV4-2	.	CASSQDWGVRGNTIYF	TGTGCCAGCAGCCAAGATTGGGGGGTGCGGGGAAACACCATATATTTT